The T cell receptor (beta chain) described here comes from a study of Ad26.COV2.S vaccination and SARS-CoV-2 variants. For the study at large: Sample donor was a member of the COV1001 Ad26.COV2.S trial arm. Ad26.COV2.S given intramuscularly, once or twice 56 days apart.

Study-wide points: Vaccinated and placebo-treated recipients had similar non-spike TCR breadth.

Profiled with immunoSEQ multiplex PCR; TCRdb holds only in-frame clones, not every one. This table has 350,000 to 550,000 clones, roughly nine tenths appearing once. This clone was counted only a few times. Its antigen is as yet unknown. Other DNA sequences in the sample encode the same CDR3. Treatment indicated: about 20 received Ad26.COV2.S at low or high dose, single or two shots; roughly five received placebo; per-sample allocation not given. Sampling took place 63 days after the first vaccine or placebo injection. The individual, an adult aged 18-55 years, was a donor in Boston. Sequenced material: peripheral blood, taken in a trial of Ad26.COV2.S vaccine versus placebo. The sequence came from a person between 18 and 59 years old who received the Ad26.COV2.S COVID-19 vaccine or a placebo.

The CDR3: CASSEVAGDTQYF. Here the CDR3 DNA reads TGTGCCAGCAGTGAAGTCGCCGGGGATACGCAGTATTTT. This sequence joins TRBV2 and TRBJ2-3; D ambiguous. There are 13 residues in the CDR3. The V gene's germline CDR1 is SNHLY and CDR2 FYNNEI. Trimming took 1 base from V and 6 from J, leaving 8 bases between them.